This TCR beta chain was captured in a study of beta chain features in type 1 diabetes. In the study overall: Patient and healthy donor groups were alike in age, gender and cell yields.

Trimming left V 3 bases short and J 8 bases short, with 10 bases between. Germline CDR1 SNHLY, CDR2 FYNNEI. The CDR3 covers 12 residues. Note on this clone: Its antigen is unknown.

Study outcomes and limitations: People with Type 1 diabetes carried modestly yet significantly shorter TCRB CDR3s in all four CD4+ subsets. Among patients, naive, central memory and Treg TCRB repertoires appeared more similar than among healthy donors.

TCRB transcripts that were expressed got sequenced, as all of the isolated RNA had been reverse transcribed. Assay: immunoSEQ multiplex PCR; the TCRdb copy retains only in-frame clones and omits some. The sample comprises about 240,000 clones, around 26% of which are singletons, and roughly 4.1% rests with the top ten. Specimen: central memory CD4+ T cells from blood. The chain is built from TRBV2 and TRBJ1-1; D may be TRBD1 (5 bases). The origin of this receptor is a man aged 30 to 39 in good health. The CDR3 DNA sequence: TGTGCCAGCAGTGACAGGGCCTGGGAAGCTTTCTTT. Translated, it gives CASSDRAWEAFF.